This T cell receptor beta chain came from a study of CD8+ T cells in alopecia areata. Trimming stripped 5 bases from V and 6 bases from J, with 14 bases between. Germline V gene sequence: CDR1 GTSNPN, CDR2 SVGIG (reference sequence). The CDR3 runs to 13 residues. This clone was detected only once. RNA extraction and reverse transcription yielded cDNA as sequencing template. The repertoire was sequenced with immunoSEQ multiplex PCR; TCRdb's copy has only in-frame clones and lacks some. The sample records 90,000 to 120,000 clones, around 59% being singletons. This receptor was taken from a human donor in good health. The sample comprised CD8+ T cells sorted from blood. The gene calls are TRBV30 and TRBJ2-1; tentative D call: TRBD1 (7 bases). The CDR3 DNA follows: TGTGCCTGGCCCAGGGGGAGGTCCAATGAGCAGTTCTTC. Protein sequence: CAWPRGRSNEQFF.